One and the same sample provided the 22 T cell receptor beta chains below, sequenced in a study of response to subunit inactivated influenza vaccine. TCRdb re-analysed the RT-PCR reads in MiXCR, keeping a single row per CDR3 protein. The profile shows around 200,000 distinct CDR3 sequences, about an eighth of them singletons. This sample was also put to use in a study of T cells expressing NK-cell markers. That investigation notes: Beta-chain TCR cDNA was generated via 5'RACE template switching with UMIs.

The sequenced sample was CD8+ T cells sorted from PBMCs, obtained 12 days after vaccination. Receptor source: a man in his forties or fifties who received an inactivated influenza vaccine.

Many counts were recorded for this clonotype. J is TRBJ1-2 and V is TRBV12-3 or TRBV12-4; 8 bases fit TRBD1. The CDR3 sequence is 17 residues long. V dropped 2 bases and J dropped 5; count of bases not matched to a gene: 13. CDR3: CASSLPPGGGGGYGYTF. For the CDR3, the DNA is TGTGCCAGCAGTTTACCCCCAGGGGGCGGAGGAGGTTATGGCTACACCTTC.

V is TRBV3-1 and J is TRBJ1-1, with a possible D match to TRBD1 (6 bases). The CDR3 spans 13 residues. Per the germline V gene, CDR1 is LGHDT and CDR2 is YNNKEL (reference sequence). V lost 2 bases, J lost 6 bases, and 10 bases lay in between. CDR3 nucleotide sequence: TGTGCCAGCAGCCAAACAGGGCTCGCTGAAGCTTTCTTT. It codes for CASSQTGLAEAFF.

The chain uses TRBV30 and TRBJ1-2, with no clear D. Germline V gene lookup returns CDR1 GTSNPN and CDR2 SVGIG (reference sequence). V was cut by 5 bases and J by 2 bases, with 12 bases left in between. The CDR3 contains 13 residues. CDR3 loop: CAWDAGGNYGYTF. For the CDR3, the DNA is TGTGCCTGGGATGCGGGAGGAAACTATGGCTACACCTTC.

This clonotype was detected a few times. The chain joins TRBV6-1 to TRBJ2-1, with D unresolved. The germline V gene has CDR1 MNHNS and CDR2 SASEGT. This CDR3 has 11 residues. V was clipped by 3 bases and J by 12 bases, with 9 bases between them. As DNA, the CDR3 is TGTGCCAGCAGTGAGAATGCCTTGCAGTTCTTC. Its translation is CASSENALQFF.

In this sample, this clonotype turned up a few times. This rearrangement joins TRBV15 to TRBJ2-3, with 9 bases fitting TRBD2. Germline CDR1 LNHNV, CDR2 YYDKDF (reference sequence). This CDR3 has 16 amino acids. The V segment lost 2 bases and the J segment 2 bases; nucleotides outside the gene matches: 5. The chain's CDR3 is CATSRNVGLATDTQYF. CDR3 bases: TGTGCCACCAGCAGAAACGTGGGACTAGCCACAGATACGCAGTATTTT.

This clonotype was recorded at least ten times. The V gene is TRBV6-5, the J gene TRBJ2-3, with 9 nucleotides matching TRBD2. This CDR3 region has 16 residues. Germline CDR1 MNHEY, CDR2 SVGAGI. Unmatched junction bases numbered 9, after V lost 5 bases and J lost 3 bases. CDR3 in amino acids: CASSLQGGGATDTQYF. In nucleotides, the CDR3 is TGTGCCAGCAGTCTACAGGGCGGGGGGGCGACAGATACGCAGTATTTT.

The chain combines TRBV11-2 with TRBJ2-1; TRBD2 matches at 12 bases. V dropped 5 bases and J dropped 8; count of bases not matched to a gene: 7. The length of the CDR3 is 15 residues. Germline CDR1 is SGHAT and CDR2 is FQNNGV. In DNA, the CDR3 is TGTGCCAGCAGCCATCTAGCGGGGGGGCAGGATGAGCAGTTCTTC. Translated, it gives CASSHLAGGQDEQFF.

J is TRBJ1-5 and V is TRBV4-3; possibly TRBD1 for D (6 bases). The CDR3 covers 14 residues. The germline V gene has CDR1 LGHNA and CDR2 YSLEER. The V gene lost 4 bases and the J gene lost 9 bases, with 16 bases spanning the gap. CDR3 bases: TGCGCCAGCAGCCTAGTGTCCCCAGGGGCGCCCCAGCATTTT. This gives the protein CASSLVSPGAPQHF.

The chain combines TRBV6-1 with TRBJ1-2; D uncertain. V shed 6 bases and J shed 6 bases, with 17 bases lying between them. Germline-derived CDR1 and CDR2 are MNHNS and SASEGT. This CDR3 spans 14 amino acids. The CDR3 here is CASRLRDPGHGYTF. CDR3 DNA sequence: TGTGCCAGCAGACTCCGGGATCCCGGTCATGGCTACACCTTC.

This clonotype was seen a handful of times. The chain recombines TRBV10-3 with TRBJ2-3; 9 bases fit TRBD2. V dropped 0 bases and J dropped 0; count of bases not matched to a gene: 1. This CDR3 region has 16 residues. The germline gives CDR1 ENHRY, CDR2 SYGVKD. The CDR3 DNA sequence: TGTGCCATCAGTGAGTCGACTAGCGGAAGCACAGATACGCAGTATTTT. Its protein is CAISESTSGSTDTQYF.

This clonotype was seen more than once but under ten times. The rearrangement links TRBV7-2 to TRBJ2-1; 7 bases match TRBD2. V lost 4 bases to trimming and J lost 5 bases; unmatched junction nucleotides: 14. The CDR3 is 17 amino acids. CDR1 SGHTA and CDR2 FQGNSA come from the germline V gene. CDR3 sequence (DNA): TGTGCCAGCAGCTGGACTAGTTGGTTTCAGTCCCACAATGAGCAGTTCTTC. This sequence encodes CASSWTSWFQSHNEQFF.

The chain links TRBV27 to TRBJ2-7, with 7 bases matching TRBD2. The V segment lost 5 bases and the J segment 4 bases; nucleotides outside the gene matches: 5. The CDR3 spans 13 residues. In germline, CDR1 is MNHEY, CDR2 SMNVEV (reference sequence). CDR3 sequence reads: CASSKGRAYEQYF. The CDR3 coding sequence is TGTGCCAGCAGTAAAGGGAGGGCGTACGAGCAGTACTTC.

The chain links TRBV7-8 to TRBJ2-5, with TRBD2 matching 7 bases. Germline CDR1 reads SGHVS; CDR2 reads FQNEAQ. The CDR3 is 14 residues long. Unmatched junction bases numbered 4, after V lost 5 bases and J lost 1 base. CDR3 protein: CASSLGLVQETQYF. The CDR3 region has the DNA TGTGCCAGCAGCCTCGGACTAGTCCAAGAGACCCAGTACTTC.

In this sample, this clonotype turned up a few times. The chain recombines TRBV5-1 with TRBJ1-2, with D perhaps matching TRBD1 (5 bases). CDR1 and CDR2 from the germline V gene are SGHRS and YFSETQ. V was cut by 3 bases and J by 6 bases, with 18 bases left in between. The CDR3 extends over 15 amino acids. CDR3 DNA sequence: TGCGCCAGCAGCTCAACAGGACACGGGGAGGATGGCTACACCTTC. Amino acid sequence: CASSSTGHGEDGYTF.

This clonotype appeared a few times. The gene calls are TRBV29-1 and TRBJ2-7, with D possibly matching TRBD2 (6 bases). Per germline, CDR1 SQVTM and CDR2 ANQGSEA. The CDR3 spans 14 residues. Trimming cost V 2 bases and J 2 bases, with 13 bases left between them. The CDR3 sequence is CSVERRDGAYEQYF. In nucleotides, the CDR3 is TGCAGCGTTGAACGGCGGGACGGAGCCTACGAGCAGTACTTC.

This chain joins TRBV3-1 and TRBJ1-4; D is ambiguous. V was cut by 0 bases and J by 8 bases, with 13 bases left in between. Germline V gene sequence: CDR1 LGHDT, CDR2 YNNKEL (reference sequence). This CDR3 is built from 15 residues. Here the CDR3 reads CASSQDPSAAEKLFF. The CDR3 coding sequence is TGTGCCAGCAGCCAAGATCCTTCGGCGGCCGAAAAACTGTTTTTT. The variable domain in full, completed from reference TRBV3-1 and TRBJ1-4, reads DTAVSQTPKYLVTQMGNDKSIKCEQNLGHDTMYWYKQDSKKFLKIMFSYNNKELIINETVPNRFSPKSPDKAHLNLHINSLELGDSAVYFCASSQDPSAAEKLFFGSGTQLSVL.

The chain is built from TRBV27 and TRBJ2-7; 8 bases are shared with TRBD1. CDR3 size: 13 residues. Germline V gives CDR1 MNHEY, CDR2 SMNVEV (reference sequence). V lost 11 bases, J lost 1 base, and 7 bases stayed unmatched. The CDR3 loop reads CAADGTGSYEQYF. The CDR3 nucleotides are TGTGCCGCGGATGGGACAGGATCCTACGAGCAGTACTTC.

V usage is TRBV3-1 and J usage is TRBJ2-7, with 8 positions matching TRBD2. Germline V CDR1 and CDR2: LGHDT, YNNKEL (reference sequence). V was clipped by 4 bases and J by 3 bases; unmatched bases: 11. This CDR3 contains 16 residues. CDR3 coding DNA: TGTGCCAGCAGCCCCCGTCCAAAGGCGGGGGGCTACGAGCAGTACTTC. Amino acids: CASSPRPKAGGYEQYF.

The chain has TRBV4-1 and TRBJ2-1; 11 nucleotides agree with TRBD2. This CDR3 spans 16 amino acids. With V trimmed by 3 bases and J by 8 bases, 9 bases remained unmatched. The germline CDR1 and CDR2 sequences are MGHRA and YSYEKL. The CDR3 loop reads CASSQIFSGGAYEQFF. The CDR3 DNA is TGCGCCAGCAGCCAGATTTTTAGCGGGGGGGCCTATGAGCAGTTCTTC.

There are a few counts of this clonotype. This rearrangement joins TRBV5-8 to TRBJ1-1; possibly TRBD1 for D (5 bases). Trimming shortened V by 3 bases and J by 3 bases, and 18 bases separated the two germline ends. CDR3 size: 16 residues. The germline V gene has CDR1 SGHTS and CDR2 YDEGEE. This chain's CDR3 is CASSYPGRQVDTEAFF. CDR3 sequence (DNA): TGTGCCAGCAGCTATCCGGGACGACAAGTGGACACTGAAGCTTTCTTT.

This clonotype was seen only a few times. V is TRBV28 and J is TRBJ2-7; no clear D gene. The V gene's germline CDR1 is MDHEN and CDR2 SYDVKM. The CDR3 is 11 residues long. Trimming removed 6 bases from V and 2 bases from J, with 5 bases in between. The CDR3 loop is CASRGPYEQYF. CDR3 sequence (DNA): TGTGCCAGCAGAGGTCCCTACGAGCAGTACTTC.

V is TRBV11-2 and J is TRBJ2-7; TRBD2 matches 8 bases. Per germline, CDR1 SGHAT and CDR2 FQNNGV. The CDR3 extends over 16 amino acids. The trim removed 2 bases at V and 6 bases at J, leaving 12 bases unmatched. As DNA, the CDR3 is TGTGCCAGCAGCTTAAGGTCACCGGGACTAGTCACCGAGCAGTACTTC. Its translation: CASSLRSPGLVTEQYF.